This T cell receptor (beta chain) was profiled in a study of T cell repertoires in cytomegalovirus infection. About the study: CMV epitopes that were recently identified and HLA-C-restricted were used alongside well-studied HLA-B-restricted ones. Public signatures in TCR beta pointed to CMV infection and matching HLA type.

TCRdb used MiXCR to reprocess the reads, holding one entry per CDR3 protein. Here the sample spans 900,000 to 950,000 distinct CDR3 sequences, around 30% being singletons. Comment on this clonotype: What it recognizes is unknown.

The CDR3 is 11 residues long. Germline CDR1 is SGHNT and CDR2 is YYREEE (reference sequence). V dropped 4 bases and J dropped 15; count of bases not matched to a gene: 7. Sequencing was performed on cultured CD8+ T cells from PBMCs, taken from culture after CMV antigen stimulation. The chain employs TRBV5-4 and TRBJ2-1; 7 nucleotides match TRBD2. The receptor's source is a human donor in good health (CMV status not recorded). Some clones in this sample may be carry-over from other donors' samples. This chain's CDR3 is CASSRGLSTFF. Here the CDR3 DNA reads TGTGCCAGCAGCCGGGGACTATCGACGTTCTTC.